The rows below give T cell receptor beta chains drawn from one sample of a study of patients with pleural tuberculosis. From the reads, TCRdb called clonotypes with MiXCR, one entry per CDR3 protein. The sample includes approximately 50,000 distinct CDR3 sequences, 7.3% of them seen just once. These TCRs come from a human donor with pleural tuberculosis. CDR3s include the opening cysteine and the closing phenylalanine or tryptophan. Each record gives: D gene, J gene, V gene, clone size, CDR3 DNA, CDR3 protein. D genes are given only for firm matches. Clone size is not always given. Where it is, it says once, few, many or a class for expanded clones.

d_gene: -; j_gene: TRBJ2-7; v_gene: TRBV18; abundance: many; CDR3nt: TGTGCCAGCTCACCAATTCAGGGAGCCTCCGAGCAGTACTTC; CDR3aa: CASSPIQGASEQYF
d_gene: -; j_gene: TRBJ2-1; v_gene: TRBV11-1; abundance: many; CDR3nt: TGTGCCAGCAGCTTATATTCAGGGAATGAGCAGTTCTTC; CDR3aa: CASSLYSGNEQFF
d_gene: TRBD2; j_gene: TRBJ2-1; v_gene: TRBV28; abundance: many; CDR3nt: TGTGCCAGCAGTCCGAGGACTAGGGTCAACAATGAGCAGTTCTTC; CDR3aa: CASSPRTRVNNEQFF
d_gene: -; j_gene: TRBJ2-1; v_gene: TRBV19; abundance: many; CDR3nt: TGTGCCAGTAGTATTGGTGGCAGCTACAATGAGCAGTTCTTC; CDR3aa: CASSIGGSYNEQFF
d_gene: -; j_gene: TRBJ2-2; v_gene: TRBV11-1; abundance: -; CDR3nt: TGTGCCAGCAGCTTAAGTATCGGGGAGCTGTTTTTT; CDR3aa: CASSLSIGELFF
d_gene: -; j_gene: TRBJ2-1; v_gene: TRBV11-1; abundance: many; CDR3nt: TGTGCCAGCAGCTTATCGGGAGTTGGGGATGAGCAGTTCTTC; CDR3aa: CASSLSGVGDEQFF
d_gene: -; j_gene: TRBJ1-1; v_gene: TRBV19; abundance: many; CDR3nt: TGTGCCAGTAGTACACCCCAGGACTCTAACACTGAAGCTTTCTTT; CDR3aa: CASSTPQDSNTEAFF
d_gene: TRBD1; j_gene: TRBJ1-1; v_gene: TRBV29-1; abundance: many; CDR3nt: TGCAGCGTGCACCCGGGACAGTGGATGAACACTGAAGCTTTCTTT; CDR3aa: CSVHPGQWMNTEAFF
d_gene: TRBD2; j_gene: TRBJ2-1; v_gene: TRBV7-3; abundance: few; CDR3nt: TGTGCCAGCAGCAGAATTAGCGGGAGTGAGCAGTTCTTC; CDR3aa: CASSRISGSEQFF
d_gene: -; j_gene: TRBJ1-1; v_gene: TRBV29-1; abundance: -; CDR3nt: TGCAGCGTTGATTGGGCAGGGGCAATAAACACTGAAGCTTTCTTT; CDR3aa: CSVDWAGAINTEAFF
d_gene: TRBD2; j_gene: TRBJ2-3; v_gene: TRBV4-2; abundance: many; CDR3nt: TGTGCCAGCAGCCTACTAGCGGGGGGTTCCACAGATACGCAGTATTTT; CDR3aa: CASSLLAGGSTDTQYF
d_gene: TRBD2; j_gene: TRBJ2-1; v_gene: TRBV20-1; abundance: many; CDR3nt: TGCAGTGCAGATACTAGCGGGAGGTGGAATGAGCAGTTCTTC; CDR3aa: CSADTSGRWNEQFF
d_gene: TRBD1; j_gene: TRBJ1-2; v_gene: TRBV24-1; abundance: many; CDR3nt: TGTGCCACCAGTGATTTTGACAGGGGTCCGGATGGCTACACCTTC; CDR3aa: CATSDFDRGPDGYTF
d_gene: -; j_gene: TRBJ2-5; v_gene: TRBV20-1; abundance: many; CDR3nt: TGCAGTGCTAGCAGGGTACAACAGGCGGCCCAAGAGACCCAGTACTTC; CDR3aa: CSASRVQQAAQETQYF
d_gene: -; j_gene: TRBJ2-7; v_gene: TRBV27; abundance: many; CDR3nt: TGTGCCAGCAGTAGGACATCCCCCTACGAGCAGTACTTC; CDR3aa: CASSRTSPYEQYF
d_gene: TRBD2; j_gene: TRBJ2-1; v_gene: TRBV20-1; abundance: many; CDR3nt: TGCAGTACCGCTAGCGGGAGGCCCTCCTACAATGAGCAGTTCTTC; CDR3aa: CSTASGRPSYNEQFF
d_gene: TRBD1; j_gene: TRBJ2-5; v_gene: TRBV20-1; abundance: many; CDR3nt: TGCAGTGCTCTCGACAGGGGCCGCGAAGAGACCCAGTACTTC; CDR3aa: CSALDRGREETQYF
d_gene: -; j_gene: TRBJ1-5; v_gene: TRBV12-3/TRBV12-4; abundance: many; CDR3nt: TGTGCCAGCAGTTTAGTCTCGGGATCCAATCAGCCCCAGCATTTT; CDR3aa: CASSLVSGSNQPQHF
d_gene: -; j_gene: TRBJ2-7; v_gene: TRBV7-8; abundance: many; CDR3nt: TGTGCCAGCAGCCCGACAGGATATTCCTACGAGCAGTACTTC; CDR3aa: CASSPTGYSYEQYF
d_gene: -; j_gene: TRBJ2-1; v_gene: TRBV2; abundance: many; CDR3nt: TGTGCCAGCAAACTAACAGGGAGCTCCTACAATGAGCAGTTCTTC; CDR3aa: CASKLTGSSYNEQFF
d_gene: -; j_gene: TRBJ2-7; v_gene: TRBV18; abundance: few; CDR3nt: TGTGCCAGCTCACCACCAAGCGTTTACGAGCAGTACTTC; CDR3aa: CASSPPSVYEQYF
d_gene: TRBD2; j_gene: TRBJ2-3; v_gene: TRBV12-3/TRBV12-4; abundance: -; CDR3nt: TGTGCCAGCAGTTTACTAGCGGGAGAAACAGATACGCAGTATTTT; CDR3aa: CASSLLAGETDTQYF
d_gene: TRBD2; j_gene: TRBJ2-1; v_gene: TRBV5-6; abundance: few; CDR3nt: TGTGCCAGCAGCTTCAGCGGGAGGAATGAGCAGTTCTTC; CDR3aa: CASSFSGRNEQFF
d_gene: TRBD2; j_gene: TRBJ2-5; v_gene: TRBV11-1; abundance: many; CDR3nt: TGTGCCAGCAGCGGAACTAGCGGAGGGCTGCAAGAGACCCAGTACTTC; CDR3aa: CASSGTSGGLQETQYF
d_gene: TRBD2; j_gene: TRBJ2-3; v_gene: TRBV7-3; abundance: few; CDR3nt: TGTGCCAGCAGCTCAACGGGACTAGCGATAGATACGCAGTATTTT; CDR3aa: CASSSTGLAIDTQYF
d_gene: -; j_gene: TRBJ1-3; v_gene: TRBV20-1; abundance: many; CDR3nt: TGCAGTGCTGCCCCGGACTACTCTGGAAACACCATATATTTT; CDR3aa: CSAAPDYSGNTIYF